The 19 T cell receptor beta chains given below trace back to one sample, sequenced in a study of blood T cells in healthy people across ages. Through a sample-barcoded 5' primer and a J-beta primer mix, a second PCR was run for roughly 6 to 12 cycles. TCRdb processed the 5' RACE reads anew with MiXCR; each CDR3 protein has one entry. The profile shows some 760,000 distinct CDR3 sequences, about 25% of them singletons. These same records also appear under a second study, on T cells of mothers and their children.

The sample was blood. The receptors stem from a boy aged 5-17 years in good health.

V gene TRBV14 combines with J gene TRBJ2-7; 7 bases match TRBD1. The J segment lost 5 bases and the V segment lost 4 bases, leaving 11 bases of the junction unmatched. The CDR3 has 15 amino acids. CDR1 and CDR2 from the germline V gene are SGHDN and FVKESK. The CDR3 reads CASSPTGKNINEQYF. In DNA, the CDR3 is TGTGCCAGCAGCCCGACAGGGAAGAACATAAACGAGCAGTACTTC.

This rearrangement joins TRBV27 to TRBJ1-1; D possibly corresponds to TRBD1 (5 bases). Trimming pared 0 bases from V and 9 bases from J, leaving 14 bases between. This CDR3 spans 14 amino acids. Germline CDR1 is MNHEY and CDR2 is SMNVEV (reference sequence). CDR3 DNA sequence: TGTGCCAGCAGTTTATCGGGAGACAGTATCCAAGCTTTCTTT. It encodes CASSLSGDSIQAFF.

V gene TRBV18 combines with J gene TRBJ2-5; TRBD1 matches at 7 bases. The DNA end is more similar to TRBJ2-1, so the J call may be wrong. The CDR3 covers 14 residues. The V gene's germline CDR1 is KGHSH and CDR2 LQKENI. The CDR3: CASSQRQGVNEQFF. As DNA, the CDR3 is TGTGCCAGCTCGCAAAGACAGGGTGTCAATGAGCAGTTCTTC.

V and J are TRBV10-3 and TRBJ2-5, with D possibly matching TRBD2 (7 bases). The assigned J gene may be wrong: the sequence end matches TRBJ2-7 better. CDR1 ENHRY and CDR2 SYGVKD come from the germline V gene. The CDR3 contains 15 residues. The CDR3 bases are TGTGCCATCAGTGGTAGGGCCGGGGGGCTGGACGAGCAGTACTTC. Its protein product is CAISGRAGGLDEQYF.

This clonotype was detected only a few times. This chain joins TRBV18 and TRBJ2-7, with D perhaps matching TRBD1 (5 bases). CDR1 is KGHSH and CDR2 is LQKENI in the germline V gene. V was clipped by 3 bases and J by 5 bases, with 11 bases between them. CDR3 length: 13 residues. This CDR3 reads CASSPDKGNEQYF. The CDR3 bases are TGTGCCAGCTCACCTGACAAGGGGAACGAGCAGTACTTC.

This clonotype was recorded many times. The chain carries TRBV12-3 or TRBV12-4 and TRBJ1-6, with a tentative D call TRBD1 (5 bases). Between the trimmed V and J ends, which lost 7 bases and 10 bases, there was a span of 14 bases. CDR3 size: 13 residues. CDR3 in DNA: TGTGCCAGCAATGGGACCCCTGCCTCACCCCTCCACTTT. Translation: CASNGTPASPLHF.

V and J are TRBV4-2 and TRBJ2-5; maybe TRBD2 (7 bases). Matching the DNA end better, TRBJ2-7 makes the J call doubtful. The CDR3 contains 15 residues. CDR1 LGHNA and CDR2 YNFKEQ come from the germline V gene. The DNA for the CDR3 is TGTGCCAGCAGCCAAGATGGGGGGGGGCTTTACGAGCAGTACTTC. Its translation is CASSQDGGGLYEQYF.

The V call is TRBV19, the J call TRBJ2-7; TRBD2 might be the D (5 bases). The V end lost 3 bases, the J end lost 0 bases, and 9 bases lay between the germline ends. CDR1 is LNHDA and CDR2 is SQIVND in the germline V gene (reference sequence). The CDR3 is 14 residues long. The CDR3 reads CASSMVTSSYEQYF. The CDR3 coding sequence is TGTGCCAGTAGTATGGTCACTAGCTCCTACGAGCAGTACTTC.

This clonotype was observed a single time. CDR3 DNA sequence: TGCAGTGCTCCCGCGATAGCGGGGCCGGTCCACGAGCAGTACTTC. This codes for CSAPAIAGPVHEQYF. This chain joins TRBV20-1 and TRBJ2-7, with TRBD2 matching 8 bases. The trim removed 5 bases at V and 5 bases at J, leaving 14 bases unmatched. Per germline, CDR1 DFQATT and CDR2 SNEGSKA (reference sequence). The CDR3 consists of 15 residues.

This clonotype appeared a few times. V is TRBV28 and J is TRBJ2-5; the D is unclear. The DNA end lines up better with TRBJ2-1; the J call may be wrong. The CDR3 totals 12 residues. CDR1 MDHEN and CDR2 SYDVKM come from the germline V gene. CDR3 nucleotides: TGTGCCAGCAGAGAGGCCGGGTATGAGCAGTTCTTC. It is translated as CASREAGYEQFF.

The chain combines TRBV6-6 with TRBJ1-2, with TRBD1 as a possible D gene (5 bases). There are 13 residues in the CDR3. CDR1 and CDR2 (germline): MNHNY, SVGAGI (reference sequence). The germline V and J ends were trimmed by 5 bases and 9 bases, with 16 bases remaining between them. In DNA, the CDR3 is TGTGCCAGCAGTACGACCGGGACTAACCGCTACACCTTC. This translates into CASSTTGTNRYTF.

The CDR3: CASGQGETQYF. The DNA for the CDR3 is TGTGCCAGCGGACAGGGAGAGACCCAGTACTTC. The chain employs TRBV11-2 and TRBJ2-1; 8 bases fit TRBD1. The assigned J gene may be wrong: the sequence end matches TRBJ2-5 better. The germline gives CDR1 SGHAT, CDR2 FQNNGV. The CDR3 loop spans 11 amino acids.

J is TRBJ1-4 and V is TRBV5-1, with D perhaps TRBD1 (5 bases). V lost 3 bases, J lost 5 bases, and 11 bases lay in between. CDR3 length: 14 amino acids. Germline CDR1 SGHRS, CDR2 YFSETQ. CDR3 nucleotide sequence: TGCGCCAGCAGCTCCGACAGCCGAAATGAAAAACTGTTTTTT. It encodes CASSSDSRNEKLFF.

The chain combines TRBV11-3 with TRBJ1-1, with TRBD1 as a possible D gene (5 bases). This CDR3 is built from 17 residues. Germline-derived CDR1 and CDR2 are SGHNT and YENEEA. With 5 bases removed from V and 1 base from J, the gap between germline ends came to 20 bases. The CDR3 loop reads CASSPREGTDQNTEAFF. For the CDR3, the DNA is TGTGCCAGCAGCCCACGCGAGGGGACGGACCAGAACACTGAAGCTTTCTTT. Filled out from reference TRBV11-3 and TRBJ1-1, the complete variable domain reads EAGVVQSPRYKIIEKKQPVAFWCNPISGHNTLYWYLQNLGQGPELLIRYENEEAVDDSQLPKDRFSAERLKGVDSTLKIQPAELGDSAVYLCASSPREGTDQNTEAFFGQGTRLTVV.

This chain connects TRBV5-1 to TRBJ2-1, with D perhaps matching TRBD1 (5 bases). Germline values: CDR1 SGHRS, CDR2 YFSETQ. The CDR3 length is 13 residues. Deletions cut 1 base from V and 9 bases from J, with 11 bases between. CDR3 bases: TGCGCCAGCAGCTTGCAGGGTTCCGGTGAGCAGTTCTTC. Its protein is CASSLQGSGEQFF.

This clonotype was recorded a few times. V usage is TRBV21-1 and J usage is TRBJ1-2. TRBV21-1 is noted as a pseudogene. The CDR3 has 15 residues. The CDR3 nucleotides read TGTGCCAGCCTACCAGAGGCAGCTACTAACTATGGCTACACCTTC. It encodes CASLPEAATNYGYTF.

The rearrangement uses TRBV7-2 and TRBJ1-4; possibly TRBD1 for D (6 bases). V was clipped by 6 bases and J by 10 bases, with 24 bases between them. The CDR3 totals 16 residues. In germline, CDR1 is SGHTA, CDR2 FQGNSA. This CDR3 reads CASREGGGGKDGKLFF. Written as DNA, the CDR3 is TGTGCCAGCAGAGAAGGGGGGGGCGGAAAAGACGGAAAACTGTTTTTT.

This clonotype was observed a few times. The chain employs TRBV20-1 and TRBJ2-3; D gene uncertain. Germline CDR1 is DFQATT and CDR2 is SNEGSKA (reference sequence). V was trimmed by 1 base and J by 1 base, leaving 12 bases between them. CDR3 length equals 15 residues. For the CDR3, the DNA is TGCAGTGCTAGAGTCAGAGGCCCCGGCACAGATACGCAGTATTTT. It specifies CSARVRGPGTDTQYF.

This chain's CDR3 is CASSLRAGTDQPQHF. The DNA of the CDR3 is TGTGCCAGCAGCTTAAGGGCAGGGACTGATCAGCCCCAGCATTTT. The gene calls are TRBV7-2 and TRBJ1-5, with a possible D match to TRBD1 (5 bases). The V end was cut by 2 bases, the J end by 5 bases, with 13 bases between. CDR3 length equals 15 residues. Germline CDR1 SGHTA, CDR2 FQGNSA.